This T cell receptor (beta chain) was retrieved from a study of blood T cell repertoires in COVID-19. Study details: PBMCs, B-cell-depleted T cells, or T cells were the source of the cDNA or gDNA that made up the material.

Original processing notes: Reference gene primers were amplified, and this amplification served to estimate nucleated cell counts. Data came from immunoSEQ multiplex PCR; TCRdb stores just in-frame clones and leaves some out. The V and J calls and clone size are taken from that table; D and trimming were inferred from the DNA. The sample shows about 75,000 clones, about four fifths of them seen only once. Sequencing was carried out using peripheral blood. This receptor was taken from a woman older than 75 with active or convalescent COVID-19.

This chain's CDR3 is CASSVGTGEYSNQPQHF. The CDR3 bases are TGTGCCAGCAGCGTCGGGACAGGGGAGTATAGCAATCAGCCCCAGCATTTT. The chain combines TRBV7-9 with TRBJ1-5; 10 bases line up with TRBD1. J was trimmed by 0 bases and V by 5 bases; bases with no gene match: 7. The CDR3 covers 17 residues. Looked up from germline, CDR1 is SEHNR and CDR2 is FQNEAQ (reference sequence).